These 3 T cell receptor beta chains were sequenced from one sample in a study of T cell responses to AZD1222 COVID-19 vaccine. Libraries were prepared by immunoSEQ multiplex PCR; TCRdb keeps only in-frame clonotypes and omits some of them. In the table there are roughly 190,000 clones, approximately 90% of which are singletons. The sample consisted of peripheral blood, taken 28 days after the second AZD1222 dose. All receptors derive from an adult who received the AZD1222 COVID-19 vaccine.

CDR3 protein: CATQTGGATDTQYF. The DNA of the CDR3 is TGTGCCACTCAGACAGGGGGCGCGACAGATACGCAGTATTTT. The chain couples TRBV19 to TRBJ2-3, with 10 bases identical to TRBD1. V trimming: 10 bases; J trimming: 3 bases; junction bases outside the gene matches: 7. Germline CDR1 reads LNHDA; CDR2 reads SQIVND (reference sequence). The CDR3 runs to 14 residues. The complete variable domain, with remaining parts taken from reference TRBV19 and TRBJ2-3, reads DGGITQSPKYLFRKEGQNVTLSCEQNLNHDAMYWYRQDPGQGLRLIYYSQIVNDFQKGDIAEGYSVSREKKESFPLTVTSAQKNPTAFYLCATQTGGATDTQYFGPGTRLTVL.

For the CDR3, the DNA is TGCGCCAGCAGCTCGGCAGGGGGGATGTTCTACAATGAGCAGTTCTTC. Translating it yields CASSSAGGMFYNEQFF. The V gene is TRBV5-1, the J gene TRBJ2-1; a possible D gene is TRBD1 (7 bases). The ends were cut back, 3 bases at V and 3 bases at J, with 16 bases in the middle. CDR3 length: 16 amino acids. The germline gives CDR1 SGHRS, CDR2 YFSETQ.

The rearrangement uses TRBV2 and TRBJ1-6; TRBD1 is a possible D gene (6 bases). With 5 bases removed from V and 0 bases from J, the gap between germline ends came to 8 bases. CDR1 is SNHLY and CDR2 is FYNNEI in the germline V gene. The CDR3 runs 15 residues. The CDR3 reads CASSQDSSYNSPLHF. The CDR3 DNA reads as TGTGCCAGCAGTCAGGACAGCTCCTATAATTCACCCCTCCACTTT.